The next 15 T cell receptor beta chains were all read from a single sample in a study of T cells in Graves' hyperthyroidism and ophthalmopathy (dated by TCRdb to between 2018 and 2021). Libraries were made using multiplex PCR. The sequencing machine was an Illumina HiSeq 2000. The TCR beta CDR3 regions were amplified from RNA transcripts. The TCR CDR3 was subjected to a first round of RT-PCR using the HTBI primer set and the Qiagen OneStep RT-PCR kit. The raw public reads went through TCRdb reprocessing: fastp at Q25, MiXCR clone calling, in-frame beta chains kept. Each record represents a unique CDR3 protein, reported with the most common genes and DNA among its rows. The sample includes approximately 400,000 distinct CDR3 sequences, with around 15% observed a single time. The ten largest make up 25% to 30% of the sample. Material for sequencing was blood. The source of these receptors is a man aged 45-65 years with Graves' ophthalmopathy.

This clonotype came up a few times. The chain uses TRBV27 and TRBJ2-2, with TRBD1 matching over 11 bases. The germline gives CDR1 MNHEY, CDR2 SMNVEV (reference sequence). The CDR3 loop spans 17 amino acids. V lost 6 bases, J lost 3 bases, and 9 bases stayed unmatched. CDR3 region: CASSPGTGGVYTGELFF. For the CDR3, the DNA is TGTGCCAGCAGCCCCGGGACAGGGGGAGTGTACACCGGGGAGCTGTTTTTT.

This clonotype has ten or more counts. The chain couples TRBV5-1 to TRBJ2-1; 9 bases map to TRBD1. V trimming: 3 bases; J trimming: 4 bases; junction bases outside the gene matches: 5. CDR1 is SGHRS, CDR2 YFSETQ, per germline. The CDR3 spans 15 residues. The CDR3 DNA reads as TGCGCCAGCAGCTCGCCGGGACAGGGTTACAATGAGCAGTTCTTC. Translation gives CASSSPGQGYNEQFF.

This clonotype has ten or more counts. V usage is TRBV12-3 or TRBV12-4 and J usage is TRBJ1-1; 10 nucleotides align to TRBD1. This CDR3 contains 16 residues. After removal of 3 bases from V and 1 base from J, the junction contained 5 bases not matched to a gene. CDR3 residues: CASSFGQGGANTEAFF. The CDR3 DNA follows: TGTGCCAGCAGTTTTGGACAGGGGGGGGCGAACACTGAAGCTTTCTTT.

This clonotype was counted many times. The V and J genes are TRBV30 and TRBJ2-7; possible D gene TRBD2, 6 bases. V lost 2 bases and J lost 0, with 8 bases in between. Per the germline V gene, CDR1 is GTSNPN and CDR2 is SVGIG (reference sequence). The length of the CDR3 is 13 residues. CDR3 region: CAWSRGVSYEQYF. The CDR3 nucleotides read TGTGCCTGGAGTCGCGGGGTCTCCTACGAGCAGTACTTC.

V gene TRBV5-1 combines with J gene TRBJ1-2; D is unresolved. The V end was cut by 0 bases, the J end by 4 bases, with 13 bases between. The CDR3 length is 15 residues. Germline assignment: CDR1 SGHRS and CDR2 YFSETQ. The CDR3: CASSLEGYGVYGYTF. DNA for the CDR3: TGCGCCAGCAGCTTGGAGGGCTATGGGGTCTATGGCTACACCTTC.

A note on this clonotype: Since a much larger clone is just one base distant, this may be a read error. V and J are TRBV5-5 and TRBJ2-5, with D possibly being TRBD1 or TRBD2 (5 bases each). This CDR3 contains 13 residues. CDR1 and CDR2 from the germline V gene are SGHKS and YYEKEE (reference sequence). CDR3 DNA sequence: TGTGCCAGCAGGACGGGACCTGGGGAGACCCGGTACTTC. This sequence encodes CASRTGPGETRYF.

At least ten counts were recorded for this clonotype. This rearrangement joins TRBV20-1 to TRBJ2-1, with unresolved D. The CDR3 is made up of 12 amino acids. Trimming left V 3 bases short and J 6 bases short, with 9 bases between. The germline gives CDR1 DFQATT, CDR2 SNEGSKA (reference sequence). For the CDR3, the DNA is TGCAGTGCTAGTCTCAATCTCAATGAGCAGTTCTTC. This sequence encodes CSASLNLNEQFF.

This chain links TRBV3-1 with TRBJ2-1, with 12 bases lining up with TRBD2. The germline V gene encodes CDR1 LGHDT and CDR2 YNNKEL (reference sequence). This CDR3 has 19 residues. The V gene end was trimmed by 4 bases and the J gene end by 8 bases; junction bases not matched to a gene: 18. DNA of the CDR3: TGTGCCAGCAGCCCGGGGACTAGCGGGCGCGACATCCATACGGATGAGCAGTTCTTC. Its protein product is CASSPGTSGRDIHTDEQFF.

This clonotype was counted ten times or more. The CDR3: CASSPTRMWTGGVGGKDTQYF. The CDR3 DNA follows: TGTGCCAGCAGTCCTACTAGAATGTGGACAGGGGGCGTCGGGGGCAAGGATACGCAGTATTTT. This chain connects TRBV28 to TRBJ2-3, with 11 positions matching TRBD1. Germline V gives CDR1 MDHEN, CDR2 SYDVKM. Germline trimming cut 5 bases from V and 6 bases from J; bases unmatched to any gene: 25. This CDR3 region has 21 residues.

This clonotype has ten or more counts. The chain is built from TRBV6-5 and TRBJ1-2; D not certain. The germline V gene has CDR1 MNHEY and CDR2 SVGAGI. This CDR3 has 13 residues. Trimming left V 0 bases short and J 8 bases short, with 10 bases between. The CDR3 DNA follows: TGTGCCAGCAGTTACTCGCGTCTTGGGGGCTACACCTTC. It is translated as CASSYSRLGGYTF.

This clonotype was seen at least ten times. The V call is TRBV12-3 or TRBV12-4, the J call TRBJ2-2; D is possibly TRBD2 (6 bases). This CDR3 is built from 15 residues. With 6 bases removed from V and 3 bases from J, the gap between germline ends came to 14 bases. The CDR3 sequence: CASRLGGVDTGELFF. CDR3 nucleotide sequence: TGTGCCAGCAGGCTCGGAGGGGTCGACACCGGGGAGCTGTTTTTT.

The chain carries TRBV29-1 and TRBJ2-7, with TRBD2 identical over 11 bases. Germline V gene lookup returns CDR1 SQVTM and CDR2 ANQGSEA. V shed 6 bases and J 4 bases; nucleotides not matched to a gene: 5. The CDR3 sequence is 13 residues long. As DNA, the CDR3 is TGCAGCGTCGAGACTAGCGGGATTTACGAGCAGTACTTC. This gives the protein CSVETSGIYEQYF.

This clonotype was observed many times. The V call is TRBV29-1, the J call TRBJ2-5; 7 nucleotides line up with TRBD1. The V gene end was trimmed by 7 bases and the J gene end by 2 bases; junction bases not matched to a gene: 4. The CDR3 sequence is 12 residues long. CDR1 and CDR2 from the germline V gene are SQVTM and ANQGSEA. The CDR3 coding sequence is TGCAGCGCGGGACAGCTTCAAGAGACCCAGTACTTC. This gives the protein CSAGQLQETQYF.

This clonotype was counted only a few times. CDR3: CASSVSSGRGETQYF. In DNA form, the CDR3 reads TGTGCCAGCAGTGTATCGAGCGGGAGGGGAGAGACCCAGTACTTC. This chain links TRBV2 with TRBJ2-5; TRBD2 matches at 10 bases. In germline, CDR1 is SNHLY, CDR2 FYNNEI. CDR3 length: 15 amino acids. V shed 4 bases, J shed 4 bases, and the junction held 6 bases outside the gene matches.

This clonotype was seen ten or more times. The CDR3, as DNA: TGTGCCAGCAGTCCCCGCTCCTCGGGAGTCGCTGGGGCCAACGTCCTGACTTTC. This sequence encodes CASSPRSSGVAGANVLTF. The genes are TRBV27 and TRBJ2-6; possibly TRBD2 for D (6 bases). Looked up from germline, CDR1 is MNHEY and CDR2 is SMNVEV (reference sequence). V dropped 5 bases and J dropped 2 bases, with 19 bases sitting between them. This CDR3 is 18 amino acids long.